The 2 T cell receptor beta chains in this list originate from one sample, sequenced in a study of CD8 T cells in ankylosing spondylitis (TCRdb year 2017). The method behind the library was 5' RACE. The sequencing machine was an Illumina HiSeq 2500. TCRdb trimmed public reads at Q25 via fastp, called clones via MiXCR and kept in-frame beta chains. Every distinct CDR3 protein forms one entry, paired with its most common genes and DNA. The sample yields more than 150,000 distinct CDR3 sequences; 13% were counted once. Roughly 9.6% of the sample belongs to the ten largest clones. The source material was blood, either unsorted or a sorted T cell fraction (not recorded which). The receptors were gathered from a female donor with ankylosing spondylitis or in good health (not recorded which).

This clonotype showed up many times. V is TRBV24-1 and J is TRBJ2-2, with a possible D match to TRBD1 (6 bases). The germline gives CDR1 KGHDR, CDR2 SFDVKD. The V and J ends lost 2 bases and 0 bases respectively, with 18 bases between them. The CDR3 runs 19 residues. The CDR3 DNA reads TGTGCCACCAGTGATTATACAGGGAGCCCCTCCGCGAACACCGGGGAGCTGTTTTTT. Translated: CATSDYTGSPSANTGELFF.

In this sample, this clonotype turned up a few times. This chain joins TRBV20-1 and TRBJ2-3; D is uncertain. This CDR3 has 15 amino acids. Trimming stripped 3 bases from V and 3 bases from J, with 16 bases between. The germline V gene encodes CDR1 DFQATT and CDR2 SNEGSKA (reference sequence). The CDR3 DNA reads TGCAGTGCTAGTTTCCGGGTTTTTGGGACAGATACGCAGTATTTT. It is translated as CSASFRVFGTDTQYF.